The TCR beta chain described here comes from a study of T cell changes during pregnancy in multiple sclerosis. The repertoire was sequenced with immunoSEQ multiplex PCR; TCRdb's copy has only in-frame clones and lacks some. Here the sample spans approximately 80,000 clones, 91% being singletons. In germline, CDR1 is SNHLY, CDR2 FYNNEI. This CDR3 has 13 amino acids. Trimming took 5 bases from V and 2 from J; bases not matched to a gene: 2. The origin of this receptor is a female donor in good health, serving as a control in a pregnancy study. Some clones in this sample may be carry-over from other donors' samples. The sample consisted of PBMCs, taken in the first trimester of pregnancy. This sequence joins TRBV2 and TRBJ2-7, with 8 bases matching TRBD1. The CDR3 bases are TGTGCCAGCAGTAGACAGGGGCCCTACGAGCAGTACTTC. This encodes CASSRQGPYEQYF.